These T cell receptor beta chains were read from a single sample in a study of somatic mutations in cytotoxic T cells in rheumatoid arthritis. Only in-frame clones appear in the TCRdb table, and some are missing; sequencing was by immunoSEQ multiplex PCR. The sample yields 25,000 to 30,000 clones, more than 75% seen once. Sequenced: CD8+ T cells sorted from blood. Source of these receptors: a man aged 45 to 65 in good health. The CDR3 runs from the conserved cysteine through the conserved F or W. Fields, in order: clone size, J gene, V gene, D gene, CDR3 protein, CDR3 DNA. A D gene is named only where the DNA matches it firmly. Part of the rows lack a size; the others show once, few, many or a class for expanded clones.

clone_size: NA; j_call: TRBJ1-5; v_call: TRBV10-3; d_call: NA; cdr3_aa: CAISQDSTGNQPQHF; cdr3_nt: TGTGCCATCAGTCAGGACTCGACGGGCAATCAGCCCCAGCATTTT
clone_size: NA; j_call: TRBJ2-7; v_call: TRBV5-1; d_call: TRBD1; cdr3_aa: CASSSPGQGFYEQYF; cdr3_nt: TGCGCCAGCAGCTCGCCGGGACAGGGTTTCTACGAGCAGTACTTC
clone_size: NA; j_call: TRBJ2-1; v_call: TRBV27; d_call: NA; cdr3_aa: CASSLVAPPAYNEQFF; cdr3_nt: TGTGCCAGCAGTTTAGTGGCCCCCCCGGCCTACAATGAGCAGTTCTTC
clone_size: NA; j_call: TRBJ2-1; v_call: TRBV6-1; d_call: NA; cdr3_aa: CASSTPSVFNEQFF; cdr3_nt: TGTGCCAGCAGTACTCCTAGCGTCTTCAATGAGCAGTTCTTC
clone_size: NA; j_call: TRBJ2-7; v_call: TRBV9; d_call: TRBD2; cdr3_aa: CASSPRLARTYEQYF; cdr3_nt: TGTGCCAGCAGCCCGAGACTAGCGCGGACTTACGAGCAGTACTTC
clone_size: NA; j_call: TRBJ2-2; v_call: TRBV4-2; d_call: TRBD2; cdr3_aa: CASSQVLLAGATGELFF; cdr3_nt: TGTGCCAGCAGCCAAGTTCTCCTAGCGGGAGCTACTGGGGAGCTGTTTTTT
clone_size: NA; j_call: TRBJ1-1; v_call: TRBV6-1; d_call: NA; cdr3_aa: CASSGSVTEAFF; cdr3_nt: TGTGCCAGCAGTGGGTCGGTCACTGAAGCTTTCTTT
clone_size: NA; j_call: TRBJ2-7; v_call: TRBV27; d_call: NA; cdr3_aa: CASSPRLGGSYEQYF; cdr3_nt: TGTGCCAGCAGTCCCCGACTAGGGGGTTCCTACGAGCAGTACTTC
clone_size: NA; j_call: TRBJ2-7; v_call: TRBV13; d_call: TRBD2; cdr3_aa: CASSSRGLAGVPHWGYEQYF; cdr3_nt: TGTGCCAGCAGCTCCCGAGGACTAGCGGGAGTCCCGCATTGGGGCTACGAGCAGTACTTC
clone_size: few; j_call: TRBJ1-5; v_call: TRBV7-9; d_call: TRBD1; cdr3_aa: CASSLDGTGGNQPQHF; cdr3_nt: TGTGCCAGCAGCTTAGACGGGACAGGGGGCAATCAGCCCCAGCATTTT
clone_size: NA; j_call: TRBJ1-5; v_call: TRBV13; d_call: NA; cdr3_aa: CASSSGRNNQPQHF; cdr3_nt: TGTGCCAGCAGCTCCGGCCGGAACAATCAGCCCCAGCATTTT
clone_size: few; j_call: TRBJ1-1; v_call: TRBV25-1; d_call: NA; cdr3_aa: CASSVVRGRAFF; cdr3_nt: TGTGCCAGCAGTGTAGTTCGGGGAAGGGCTTTCTTT
clone_size: NA; j_call: TRBJ1-2; v_call: TRBV7-9; d_call: NA; cdr3_aa: CASSLEGWDYGYTF; cdr3_nt: TGTGCCAGCAGCTTAGAGGGTTGGGACTATGGCTACACCTTC
clone_size: NA; j_call: TRBJ2-7; v_call: TRBV30; d_call: NA; cdr3_aa: CAWRGTPGNSYEQYF; cdr3_nt: TGTGCCTGGAGGGGTACGCCGGGAAACTCCTACGAGCAGTACTTC
clone_size: NA; j_call: TRBJ2-1; v_call: TRBV4-1; d_call: NA; cdr3_aa: CASSHDTKRSNNEQFF; cdr3_nt: TGCGCCAGCAGCCACGATACTAAGCGGAGCAACAATGAGCAGTTCTTC
clone_size: NA; j_call: TRBJ2-2; v_call: TRBV27; d_call: NA; cdr3_aa: CASSPGLTGELFF; cdr3_nt: TGTGCCAGCAGTCCGGGACTCACCGGGGAGCTGTTTTTT
clone_size: NA; j_call: TRBJ1-1; v_call: TRBV29-1; d_call: NA; cdr3_aa: CSVDVYKVGDTEAFF; cdr3_nt: TGCAGCGTTGATGTCTACAAGGTGGGGGACACTGAAGCTTTCTTT
clone_size: NA; j_call: TRBJ2-1; v_call: TRBV29-1; d_call: NA; cdr3_aa: CSVEGRRGSSYNEQFF; cdr3_nt: TGCAGCGTTGAAGGTAGGCGGGGAAGCTCCTACAATGAGCAGTTCTTC
clone_size: NA; j_call: TRBJ2-2; v_call: TRBV10-1; d_call: NA; cdr3_aa: CASSEFIAGTGELFF; cdr3_nt: TGCGCCAGCAGTGAGTTCATAGCCGGCACCGGGGAGCTGTTTTTT
clone_size: NA; j_call: TRBJ1-1; v_call: TRBV9; d_call: TRBD1; cdr3_aa: CASSQFSLPGTGKTEAFF; cdr3_nt: TGTGCCAGCAGCCAATTCTCCCTACCCGGGACAGGAAAAACTGAAGCTTTCTTT
clone_size: few; j_call: TRBJ1-1; v_call: TRBV27; d_call: TRBD1; cdr3_aa: CASSSGTEDTEAFF; cdr3_nt: TGTGCCAGCAGTTCCGGGACAGAAGACACTGAAGCTTTCTTT
clone_size: once; j_call: TRBJ2-2; v_call: TRBV12-1; d_call: NA; cdr3_aa: CASSFVGGSMVLNTGELFF; cdr3_nt: TGTGCCAGCAGCTTTGTCGGCGGGAGTATGGTCCTCAACACCGGGGAGCTGTTTTTT
clone_size: NA; j_call: TRBJ2-1; v_call: TRBV20-1; d_call: NA; cdr3_aa: CSARFNNEQFF; cdr3_nt: TGCAGTGCTAGGTTTAACAATGAGCAGTTCTTC
clone_size: NA; j_call: TRBJ1-2; v_call: TRBV6-5; d_call: NA; cdr3_aa: CASSYNPRGNYGYTF; cdr3_nt: TGTGCCAGCAGTTACAACCCTCGGGGGAACTATGGCTACACCTTC
clone_size: NA; j_call: TRBJ2-1; v_call: TRBV7-9; d_call: NA; cdr3_aa: CASSPGTPNEQFF; cdr3_nt: TGTGCCAGCAGCCCCGGGACACCCAATGAGCAGTTCTTC
clone_size: NA; j_call: TRBJ1-4; v_call: TRBV6-1; d_call: NA; cdr3_aa: CASSESYGSEEKLFF; cdr3_nt: TGTGCCAGCAGTGAAAGTTACGGGTCTGAGGAAAAACTGTTTTTT
clone_size: NA; j_call: TRBJ1-5; v_call: TRBV9; d_call: NA; cdr3_aa: CASNSGGSNQPQHF; cdr3_nt: TGTGCCAGCAACTCGGGGGGTAGCAATCAGCCCCAGCATTTT
clone_size: NA; j_call: TRBJ1-3; v_call: TRBV9; d_call: NA; cdr3_aa: CASSVGLPSGNTIYF; cdr3_nt: TGTGCCAGCAGCGTGGGGCTACCCTCTGGAAACACCATATATTTT
clone_size: NA; j_call: TRBJ2-2; v_call: TRBV11-3; d_call: NA; cdr3_aa: CASSPRGGGPGELFF; cdr3_nt: TGTGCCAGCAGCCCTCGAGGGGGGGGCCCCGGGGAGCTGTTTTTT
clone_size: NA; j_call: TRBJ2-3; v_call: TRBV2; d_call: TRBD2; cdr3_aa: CATPSGRAKNTQYF; cdr3_nt: TGTGCCACCCCTAGCGGGAGGGCCAAAAATACGCAGTATTTT
clone_size: NA; j_call: TRBJ2-6; v_call: TRBV7-8; d_call: NA; cdr3_aa: CASSLGRSGANVLTF; cdr3_nt: TGTGCCAGCAGCTTAGGGCGGTCTGGGGCCAACGTCCTGACTTTC
clone_size: NA; j_call: TRBJ2-7; v_call: TRBV5-5; d_call: NA; cdr3_aa: CASSLTGYEQYF; cdr3_nt: TGTGCCAGCAGCTTGACAGGCTACGAGCAGTACTTC
clone_size: NA; j_call: TRBJ2-7; v_call: TRBV21-1; d_call: NA; cdr3_aa: CASSKAGGAYEQYF; cdr3_nt: TGTGCCAGCAGCAAAGCGGGGGGAGCCTACGAGCAGTACTTC
clone_size: NA; j_call: TRBJ2-7; v_call: TRBV27; d_call: TRBD1; cdr3_aa: CASSWYRGDYEQYF; cdr3_nt: TGTGCCAGCAGTTGGTACAGGGGCGACTACGAGCAGTACTTC
clone_size: NA; j_call: TRBJ2-7; v_call: TRBV2; d_call: TRBD1; cdr3_aa: CASLDRLHEQYF; cdr3_nt: TGTGCCAGCCTGGACAGGCTCCACGAGCAGTACTTC
clone_size: NA; j_call: TRBJ1-2; v_call: TRBV9; d_call: NA; cdr3_aa: CASSVASRPEGGYTF; cdr3_nt: TGTGCCAGCAGCGTAGCTAGTAGGCCCGAGGGTGGCTACACCTTC
clone_size: NA; j_call: TRBJ1-1; v_call: TRBV27; d_call: TRBD1; cdr3_aa: CASSWTGTYTEAFF; cdr3_nt: TGTGCCAGCAGTTGGACAGGGACCTACACTGAAGCTTTCTTT
clone_size: NA; j_call: TRBJ2-1; v_call: TRBV13; d_call: TRBD2; cdr3_aa: CASSLTFGLAGDVSTYNEQFF; cdr3_nt: TGTGCCAGCAGCTTAACTTTCGGGCTAGCGGGAGACGTGAGCACCTACAATGAGCAGTTCTTC